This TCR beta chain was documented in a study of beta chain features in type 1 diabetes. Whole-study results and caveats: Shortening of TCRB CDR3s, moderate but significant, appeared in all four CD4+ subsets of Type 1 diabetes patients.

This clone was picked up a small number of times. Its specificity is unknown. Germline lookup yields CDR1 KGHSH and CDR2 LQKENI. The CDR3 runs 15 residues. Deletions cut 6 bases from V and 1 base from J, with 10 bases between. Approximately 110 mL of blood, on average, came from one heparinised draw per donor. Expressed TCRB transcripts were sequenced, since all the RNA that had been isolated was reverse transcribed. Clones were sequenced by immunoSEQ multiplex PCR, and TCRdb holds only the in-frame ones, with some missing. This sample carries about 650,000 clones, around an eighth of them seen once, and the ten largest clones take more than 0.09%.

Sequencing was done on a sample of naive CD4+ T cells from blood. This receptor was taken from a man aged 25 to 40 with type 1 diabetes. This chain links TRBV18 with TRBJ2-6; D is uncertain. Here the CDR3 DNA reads TGTGCCAGCTCTCCCTGGCAGTCTGGGGCCAACGTCCTGACTTTC. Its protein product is CASSPWQSGANVLTF.